Below, 9 T cell receptor beta chains from the same sample are listed, as sequenced in a study of blood T cell repertoires in COVID-19. TCRdb keeps only in-frame clones here, not all; method: immunoSEQ multiplex PCR. Here the sample spans roughly 200,000 clones, more than 70% being singletons. The sample taken for sequencing was peripheral blood. Every receptor here comes from a man aged 40-49 years with active or convalescent COVID-19.

Within the sample, this clone is medium-sized. This chain uses TRBV7-9 with TRBJ1-5; tentatively, D is TRBD1 (5 bases). Trimming stripped 3 bases from V and 1 base from J, with 10 bases between. CDR3 length: 15 amino acids. The germline V gene has CDR1 SEHNR and CDR2 FQNEAQ (reference sequence). This CDR3 reads CASSFGGASNQPQHF. DNA of the CDR3: TGTGCCAGCAGCTTCGGCGGGGCAAGCAATCAGCCCCAGCATTTT.

The rearrangement joins TRBV11-3 to TRBJ2-7; the D is unclear. Trimming shortened V by 1 base and J by 5 bases, and 6 bases separated the two germline ends. Looked up from germline, CDR1 is SGHNT and CDR2 is YENEEA. The CDR3 loop spans 12 amino acids. This CDR3 is CASSLVPHEQYF. In nucleotides, the CDR3 is TGTGCCAGCAGCTTAGTCCCTCACGAGCAGTACTTC.

The rearrangement uses TRBV2 and TRBJ2-6; a weak D match, TRBD2 (5 bases). The CDR3 extends over 15 amino acids. Trimming stripped 1 base from V and 4 bases from J, with 8 bases between. CDR1 is SNHLY and CDR2 is FYNNEI in the germline V gene. In DNA form, the CDR3 reads TGTGCCAGCAGTGAAGGGGTAGCGGGGGCCAACGTCCTGACTTTC. This sequence encodes CASSEGVAGANVLTF. The full variable domain, its missing parts supplied by reference TRBV2 and TRBJ2-6, is EPEVTQTPSHQVTQMGQEVILRCVPISNHLYFYWYRQILGQKVEFLVSFYNNEISEKSEIFDDQFSVERPDGSNFTLKIRSTKLEDSAMYFCASSEGVAGANVLTFGAGSRLTVL.

This rearrangement joins TRBV5-1 to TRBJ1-3; 7 bases match TRBD1. CDR1 SGHRS and CDR2 YFSETQ come from the germline V gene. The V segment lost 3 bases and the J segment 1 base; nucleotides outside the gene matches: 7. The CDR3 is made up of 16 amino acids. In DNA, the CDR3 is TGCGCCAGCAGCTCCACGGACAGGACGTCTGGAAACACCATATATTTT. It encodes CASSSTDRTSGNTIYF. The whole variable domain, remainder taken from reference TRBV5-1 and TRBJ1-3, is KAGVTQTPRYLIKTRGQQVTLSCSPISGHRSVSWYQQTPGQGLQFLFEYFSETQRNKGNFPGRFSGRQFSNSRSEMNVSTLELGDSALYLCASSSTDRTSGNTIYFGEGSWLTVV.

The CDR3 DNA is TGTGCCAGTCGTTCAGGGGCTAACTATGGCTACACCTTC. Translating it yields CASRSGANYGYTF. V and J are TRBV19 and TRBJ1-2; weak D call: TRBD1 (6 bases). This CDR3 contains 13 residues. Deletions cut 8 bases from V and 0 bases from J, with 10 bases between. CDR1 LNHDA and CDR2 SQIVND come from the germline V gene (reference sequence).

The chain couples TRBV5-1 to TRBJ2-2, with D perhaps TRBD2 (7 bases). The V gene lost 2 bases and the J gene lost 4 bases, with 12 bases spanning the gap. Germline V gene lookup returns CDR1 SGHRS and CDR2 YFSETQ. The CDR3 sequence is 15 residues long. For the CDR3, the DNA is TGCGCCAGCAGCTTCTCAGGGGAGGGCACCGGGGAGCTGTTTTTT. It is translated as CASSFSGEGTGELFF.

This clone has only a few counts. The chain links TRBV6-6 to TRBJ1-5, with D tentatively TRBD1 (6 bases). This CDR3 comprises 17 residues. The V and J ends lost 5 bases and 0 bases respectively, with 17 bases between them. In germline, CDR1 is MNHNY, CDR2 SVGAGI (reference sequence). The CDR3 DNA follows: TGTGCCAGCAGTCCCGGCAACAGGGTCGGTAGCAATCAGCCCCAGCATTTT. Protein sequence: CASSPGNRVGSNQPQHF.

The gene calls are TRBV7-8 and TRBJ2-6; D is possibly TRBD1 (5 bases). This CDR3 is built from 15 residues. Germline V gives CDR1 SGHVS, CDR2 FQNEAQ. Trimming took 6 bases from V and 1 from J, leaving 10 bases between them. The CDR3 sequence is CASSTGASGANVLTF. The CDR3 bases are TGTGCCAGCAGTACAGGCGCTTCTGGGGCCAACGTCCTGACTTTC.

This chain uses TRBV5-1 with TRBJ2-5; tentative D call: TRBD1 (6 bases). The CDR3 contains 15 residues. The germline CDR1 and CDR2 sequences are SGHRS and YFSETQ. The V end lost 3 bases, the J end lost 0 bases, and 12 bases lay between the germline ends. CDR3 DNA: TGCGCCAGCAGCTCTGCAGGGGCAGACCAAGAGACCCAGTACTTC. Translated, it gives CASSSAGADQETQYF.